A selection of T cell receptor beta chains follows, all from one sample in a study of T cell responses to AZD1222 COVID-19 vaccine. Clones were sequenced by immunoSEQ multiplex PCR, and TCRdb holds only the in-frame ones, with some missing. The sample shows 110,000 or so clones, about nine tenths of them seen only once. The source material was peripheral blood, sampled 28 days after the second AZD1222 dose. The source is an adult who received the AZD1222 COVID-19 vaccine. Both conserved end residues are part of each CDR3. Fields, in order: V gene, D gene, clone size, J gene, CDR3 DNA, CDR3 protein. D genes are given only for firm matches. Only part of the rows carry a size: once, few, many, or a class if the clone is expanded.

TRBV9	TRBD1	once	TRBJ2-2	TGTGCCAGCAGGGGACAGGGGAACACCGGGGAGCTGTTTTTT	CASRGQGNTGELFF
TRBV6-4	TRBD1	NA	TRBJ1-2	TGTGCCAGCAGTCGAATCCCGGGACAGGGGGACCACTATGGCTACACCTTC	CASSRIPGQGDHYGYTF
TRBV20-1	NA	NA	TRBJ1-1	TGCAGTGCTAGGTCCCAGCGTGAAGCTTTCTTT	CSARSQREAFF
TRBV10-2	NA	once	TRBJ1-2	TGCGCCAGCAGTGAGTTTTACCGAGATAACTATGGCTACACCTTC	CASSEFYRDNYGYTF
TRBV4-3	NA	NA	TRBJ2-4	TGCGCCAGCAGCCAAGACGCTACCGGGGCCAAAAACATTCAGTACTTC	CASSQDATGAKNIQYF
TRBV5-6	NA	NA	TRBJ1-4	TGTGCCAGCCAGACATGGGTGGCAAATGAAAAACTGTTTTTT	CASQTWVANEKLFF
TRBV12-3/TRBV12-4	NA	NA	TRBJ1-4	TGTGCCAGCAGTGGGGTTACTAATGAAAAACTGTTTTTT	CASSGVTNEKLFF
TRBV5-1	TRBD2	NA	TRBJ2-2	TGCGCCAGCAGCCCTTCTAGCGGGGCCGGGGAGCTGTTTTTT	CASSPSSGAGELFF
TRBV7-9	NA	NA	TRBJ1-2	TGTGCCAGCAGTCTAGACGGGACCTATGGCTACACCTTC	CASSLDGTYGYTF
TRBV4-1	NA	NA	TRBJ1-2	TGCGCCAGCAGCCCCCGGGACGGGAGCCACACCTTC	CASSPRDGSHTF
TRBV27	TRBD2	NA	TRBJ2-2	TGTGCCAGCTGCCTAGCGGCACGCACCGGGGAGCTGTTTTTT	CASCLAARTGELFF
TRBV6-5	NA	NA	TRBJ2-7	TGTGCCAGCAGTCAACCCAATCTACAAAGATACGAGCAGTACTTC	CASSQPNLQRYEQYF
TRBV5-4	NA	NA	TRBJ2-7	TGTGCCAGCAGCTCACAACCGGGACATGAAACCTCCTACGAGCAGTACTTC	CASSSQPGHETSYEQYF
TRBV3-1/TRBV3-2	NA	once	TRBJ2-1	TGTGCCAGCAGCCAAGGTCCAGGGACCTTTGGGACTGAGCAGTTCTTC	CASSQGPGTFGTEQFF
TRBV6-5	NA	NA	TRBJ1-5	TGTGCCAGCAGTTTACAGGGTGTCAATCAGCCCCAGCATTTT	CASSLQGVNQPQHF
TRBV6-5	TRBD1	once	TRBJ1-4	TGTGCCAGCAGCCACCCGGACAGGGGTGAAAAACTGTTTTTT	CASSHPDRGEKLFF
TRBV19	TRBD1	NA	TRBJ2-7	TGTGCCAGTAGTGCACCGGGACAGGGTAAAGACGAGCAGTACTTC	CASSAPGQGKDEQYF
TRBV5-1	TRBD1	NA	TRBJ1-1	TGCGCCAGCAGCACGACAGGGCAAAACACTGAAGCTTTCTTT	CASSTTGQNTEAFF